These 16 T cell receptor beta chains were sequenced from one sample in a study of post-analysis software for immune sequencing data. The study's findings and limits: TRBV5-6, TRBV5-1 and TRBV20-1 were among four or five TRBV segments more frequent in patients than controls.

Unique molecular identifiers were built into the TCR beta cDNA libraries. TCRdb re-called the PCR reads through MiXCR, storing one row per CDR3 protein. The table has 350,000 to 450,000 distinct CDR3 sequences, around 33% seen once. Their antigen targets remain unknown. Sequences were obtained from blood. The receptors here all came from a girl aged 5 to 17 with multiple sclerosis.

Note on this clonotype: Being one base from a much bigger clone, this may be a read error. This chain uses TRBV7-3 with TRBJ2-2, with TRBD2 as a possible D gene (5 bases). Looked up from germline, CDR1 is SGHTA and CDR2 is FQGTGA. The CDR3 loop spans 13 amino acids. CDR3 sequence (DNA): TGTGCCAGCAGCCTGCCTTACACCGGGGAGCGGTTTTTT. This sequence encodes CASSLPYTGERFF.

The V gene is TRBV5-1, the J gene TRBJ2-3; D possibly corresponds to TRBD1 (5 bases). The ends were cut back, 0 bases at V and 1 base at J, with 18 bases in the middle. The CDR3 loop spans 18 amino acids. Germline values: CDR1 SGHRS, CDR2 YFSETQ. The CDR3 region has the DNA TGCGCCAGCAGCTTGGAGGCGACAGATGTCAAGGGCACAGATACGCAGTATTTT. Translation: CASSLEATDVKGTDTQYF.

This clonotype was counted between two and nine times. This chain uses TRBV5-1 with TRBJ1-4; 9 nucleotides line up with TRBD1. With 0 bases clipped from V and 5 bases from J, the junction kept 2 bases outside the gene matches. The CDR3 has 15 residues. CDR1 and CDR2 (germline): SGHRS, YFSETQ. The CDR3 DNA reads TGCGCCAGCAGCTTGGCTGGGACAGGGAATGAAAAACTGTTTTTT. It encodes CASSLAGTGNEKLFF.

This chain connects TRBV6-5 to TRBJ2-3, with 7 bases that match TRBD2. The CDR3 spans 14 residues. Germline V gene sequence: CDR1 MNHEY, CDR2 SVGAGI. The trim removed 5 bases at V and 5 bases at J, leaving 7 bases unmatched. For the CDR3, the DNA is TGTGCCAGCAGTAATCGGGGGGTCCGAGATACGCAGTATTTT. The encoded protein is CASSNRGVRDTQYF.

Here the CDR3 reads CASSHDRGGEQYF. The CDR3 nucleotides read TGTGCCAGCAGTCATGACAGGGGTGGAGAGCAGTACTTC. This chain links TRBV27 with TRBJ2-7; TRBD1 agrees at 8 bases. CDR1 MNHEY and CDR2 SMNVEV come from the germline V gene (reference sequence). Trimming removed 5 bases from V and 7 bases from J; junction bases left unmatched: 7. The length of the CDR3 is 13 residues.

The chain employs TRBV9 and TRBJ2-3; D remains ambiguous. The CDR3 has 13 amino acids. Germline CDR1 is SGDLS and CDR2 is YYNGEE. V lost 0 bases and J 4 bases, leaving 6 bases between the germline ends. This chain's CDR3 is CASSVADPDTQYF. CDR3 DNA: TGTGCCAGCAGCGTAGCCGATCCAGATACGCAGTATTTT.

This clonotype was detected once. V gene TRBV2 combines with J gene TRBJ2-2; the match to TRBD1 covers 7 bases. In germline, CDR1 is SNHLY, CDR2 FYNNEI. With V trimmed by 5 bases and J by 5 bases, 5 bases remained unmatched. The CDR3 totals 14 residues. DNA for the CDR3: TGTGCCAGCAGTCCGGGACAGAGAACCGGGGAGCTGTTTTTT. Translating it yields CASSPGQRTGELFF. The whole variable domain, filled in from reference TRBV2 and TRBJ2-2, reads EPEVTQTPSHQVTQMGQEVILRCVPISNHLYFYWYRQILGQKVEFLVSFYNNEISEKSEIFDDQFSVERPDGSNFTLKIRSTKLEDSAMYFCASSPGQRTGELFFGEGSRLTVL.

The chain is built from TRBV7-8 and TRBJ2-7; D might be TRBD2 (6 bases). The germline V and J ends were trimmed by 3 bases and 3 bases, with 18 bases remaining between them. From germline, CDR1 is SGHVS and CDR2 FQNEAQ. This CDR3 has 16 amino acids. CDR3 DNA sequence: TGTGCCAGCAGCTTCGGAGGCCGGGGGATAGACTACGAGCAGTACTTC. Translated, it gives CASSFGGRGIDYEQYF.

This clonotype has a handful of counts. The chain uses TRBV7-6 and TRBJ2-7, with D possibly matching TRBD2 (6 bases). Trimming cost V 5 bases and J 3 bases, with 17 bases left between them. Germline V gives CDR1 SGHVS, CDR2 FNYEAQ. This CDR3 is 15 amino acids long. CDR3 in DNA: TGTGCCAGCAGCCTAGAGAGGTCCGGGGGCTACGAGCAGTACTTC. Protein: CASSLERSGGYEQYF.

This sequence joins TRBV15 and TRBJ2-3; the D is unclear. V lost 5 bases, J lost 5 bases, and 8 bases lay in between. The CDR3 extends over 12 amino acids. Germline lookup yields CDR1 LNHNV and CDR2 YYDKDF (reference sequence). CDR3 sequence (DNA): TGTGCCACCAGCCGCGCAAGAGATACGCAGTATTTT. Translation: CATSRARDTQYF.

The chain uses TRBV6-6 and TRBJ2-2; 10 bases are shared with TRBD1. CDR1 is MNHNY and CDR2 is SVGAGI in the germline V gene (reference sequence). The CDR3 covers 15 residues. V was clipped by 6 bases and J by 6 bases; unmatched bases: 7. The CDR3 protein is CASRTPTGGPGELFF. In DNA form, the CDR3 reads TGTGCCAGCAGAACGCCGACAGGGGGCCCCGGGGAGCTGTTTTTT.

V is TRBV7-9 and J is TRBJ1-1; D remains ambiguous. Trimming removed 1 base at V and 2 bases at J, with 17 bases between. The length of the CDR3 is 17 residues. Germline V gene lookup returns CDR1 SEHNR and CDR2 FQNEAQ (reference sequence). The CDR3 sequence is CASSLGGTRVLNTEAFF. In nucleotides, the CDR3 is TGTGCCAGCAGCTTAGGAGGAACTAGGGTCCTTAACACTGAAGCTTTCTTT. Variable domain in full (rest from reference TRBV7-9 and TRBJ1-1): DTGVSQNPRHKITKRGQNVTFRCDPISEHNRLYWYRQTLGQGPEFLTYFQNEAQLEKSRLLSDRFSAERPKGSFSTLEIQRTEQGDSAMYLCASSLGGTRVLNTEAFFGQGTRLTVV.

This clonotype was recorded a few times. J is TRBJ1-4 and V is TRBV4-3; D possibly corresponds to TRBD1 (5 bases). The length of the CDR3 is 15 residues. Germline V lookup: CDR1 LGHNA, CDR2 YSLEER. V was shortened by 0 bases and J by 7 bases, with 12 bases between the two germline ends. The CDR3 DNA reads as TGCGCCAGCAGCCAAGATAAGGGGCCCCTTGAAAAACTGTTTTTT. Its translation: CASSQDKGPLEKLFF.

This clonotype has a handful of counts. This chain links TRBV6-1 with TRBJ1-5; weak D call: TRBD1 (6 bases). Trimming took off 5 bases at V and 0 bases at J, with 8 bases between the two ends. This CDR3 has 14 amino acids. CDR1 and CDR2 from the germline V gene are MNHNS and SASEGT. Here the CDR3 reads CASSTGYSNQPQHF. In DNA form, the CDR3 reads TGTGCCAGCAGTACAGGGTATAGCAATCAGCCCCAGCATTTT.

The chain combines TRBV4-1 with TRBJ1-4; no firm D call. The germline CDR1 and CDR2 sequences are MGHRA and YSYEKL. The V end lost 1 base, the J end lost 4 bases, and 10 bases lay between the germline ends. CDR3 length: 15 amino acids. The CDR3 region is CASSQVGTLNEKLFF. The CDR3 nucleotides are TGCGCCAGCAGCCAAGTCGGCACCCTTAATGAAAAACTGTTTTTT.

This chain joins TRBV15 and TRBJ1-2, with D tentatively TRBD1 (6 bases). Germline V gene lookup returns CDR1 LNHNV and CDR2 YYDKDF (reference sequence). Trimming shortened V by 3 bases and J by 2 bases, and 13 bases separated the two germline ends. The CDR3 extends over 15 amino acids. CDR3 DNA: TGTGCCACCAGCAGGGGTCCGGGGACAAACTATGGCTACACCTTC. Its protein is CATSRGPGTNYGYTF.